This TCR beta chain was documented in a study of tumor-infiltrating lymphocytes in primary liver carcinoma. Whole-study context: There were tumors of stage T1-T3 N0M0, each 4.2 to 10 cm across. Regarding the study as a whole: Blood trailed tumors significantly in top-250-clone fraction (p = 0.039).

The CDR3 contains 17 residues. CDR1 and CDR2 from the germline V gene are MNHNS and SASEGT. Total RNA amounting to 500 ng was the source from which TCR beta cDNA was made with a constant-region primer. Libraries covering TCR beta were generated through three nested multiplex PCR rounds (using a slightly modified ARM-PCR). It was with TRBV1-TRBV30 forward primers and a C-beta reverse primer that the first two PCR rounds were run, at roughly 9 cycles each. TCRdb analysed the multiplex PCR reads with MiXCR anew, one entry per CDR3 protein. The data show approximately 30,000 distinct CDR3 sequences, with about three quarters seen just once and 36% held by the top ten. Total RNA and DNA came together from about 19-30 mg of bulk tissue without cell sorting. Those patients suffered from chronic HBV infection and were treatment-naive. Of note for this clonotype: Its antigen remains unidentified. The germline gene is not matched at one end of the junction; a read error may be the cause.

The chain couples TRBV6-1 to TRBJ2-7; TRBD1 is a possible D gene (5 bases). The sequence derives from a man aged 35 to 55 with primary liver carcinoma and hepatitis B virus infection. Sequenced material: liver tumor tissue from sampling region 5. Subset here: tumor region T5, tumor centre. The CDR3, as DNA: TGTGTCAGCAGAGAATCCGGCTGGTGGCAGGGTCCCTACGAGCAGTACTTC. Its protein is CVSRESGWWQGPYEQYF.